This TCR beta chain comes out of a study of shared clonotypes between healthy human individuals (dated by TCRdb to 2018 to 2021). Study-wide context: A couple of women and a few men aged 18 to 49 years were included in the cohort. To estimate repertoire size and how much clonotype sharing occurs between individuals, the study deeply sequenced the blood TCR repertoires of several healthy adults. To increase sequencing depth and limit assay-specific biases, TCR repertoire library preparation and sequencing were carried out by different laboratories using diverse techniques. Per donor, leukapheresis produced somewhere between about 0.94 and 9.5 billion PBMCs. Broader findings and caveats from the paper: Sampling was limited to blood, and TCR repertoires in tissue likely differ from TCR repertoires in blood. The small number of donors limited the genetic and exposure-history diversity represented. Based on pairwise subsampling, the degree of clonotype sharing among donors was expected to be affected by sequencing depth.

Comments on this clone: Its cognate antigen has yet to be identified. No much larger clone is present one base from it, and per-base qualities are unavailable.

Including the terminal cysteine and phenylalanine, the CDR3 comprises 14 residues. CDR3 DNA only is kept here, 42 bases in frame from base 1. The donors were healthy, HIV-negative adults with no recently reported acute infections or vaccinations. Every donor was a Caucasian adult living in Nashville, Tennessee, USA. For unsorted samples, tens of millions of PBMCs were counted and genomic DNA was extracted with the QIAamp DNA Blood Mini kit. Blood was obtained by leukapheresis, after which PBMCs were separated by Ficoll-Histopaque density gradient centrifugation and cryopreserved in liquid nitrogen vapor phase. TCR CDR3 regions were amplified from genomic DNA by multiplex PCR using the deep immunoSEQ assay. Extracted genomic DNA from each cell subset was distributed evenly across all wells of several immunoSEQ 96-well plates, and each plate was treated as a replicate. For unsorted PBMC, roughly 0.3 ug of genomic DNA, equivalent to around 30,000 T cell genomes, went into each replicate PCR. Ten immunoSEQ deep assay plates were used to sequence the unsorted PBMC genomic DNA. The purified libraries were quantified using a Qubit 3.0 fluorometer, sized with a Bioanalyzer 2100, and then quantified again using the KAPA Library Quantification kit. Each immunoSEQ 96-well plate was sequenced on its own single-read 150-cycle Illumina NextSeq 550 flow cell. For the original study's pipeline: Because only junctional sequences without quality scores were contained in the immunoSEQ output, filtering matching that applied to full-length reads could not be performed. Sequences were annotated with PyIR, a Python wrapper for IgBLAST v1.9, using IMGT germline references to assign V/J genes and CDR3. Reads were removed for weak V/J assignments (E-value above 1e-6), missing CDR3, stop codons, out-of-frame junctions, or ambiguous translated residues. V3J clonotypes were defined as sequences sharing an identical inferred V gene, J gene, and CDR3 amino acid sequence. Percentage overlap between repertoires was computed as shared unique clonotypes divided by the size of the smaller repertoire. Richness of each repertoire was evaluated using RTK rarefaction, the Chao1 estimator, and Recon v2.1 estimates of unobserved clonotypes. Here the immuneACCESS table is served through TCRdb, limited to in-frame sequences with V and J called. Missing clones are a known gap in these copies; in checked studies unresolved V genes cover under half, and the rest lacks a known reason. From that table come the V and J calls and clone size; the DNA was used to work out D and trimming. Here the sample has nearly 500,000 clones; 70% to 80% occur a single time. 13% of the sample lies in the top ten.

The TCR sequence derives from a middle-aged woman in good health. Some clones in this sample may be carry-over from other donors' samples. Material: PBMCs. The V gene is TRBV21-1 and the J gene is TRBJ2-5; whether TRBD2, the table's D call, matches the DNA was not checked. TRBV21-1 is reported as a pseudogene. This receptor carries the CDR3 CASSNPPFQETQYF. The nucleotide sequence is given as TGTGCCAGCAGCAACCCTCCTTTCCAAGAGACCCAGTACTTC.